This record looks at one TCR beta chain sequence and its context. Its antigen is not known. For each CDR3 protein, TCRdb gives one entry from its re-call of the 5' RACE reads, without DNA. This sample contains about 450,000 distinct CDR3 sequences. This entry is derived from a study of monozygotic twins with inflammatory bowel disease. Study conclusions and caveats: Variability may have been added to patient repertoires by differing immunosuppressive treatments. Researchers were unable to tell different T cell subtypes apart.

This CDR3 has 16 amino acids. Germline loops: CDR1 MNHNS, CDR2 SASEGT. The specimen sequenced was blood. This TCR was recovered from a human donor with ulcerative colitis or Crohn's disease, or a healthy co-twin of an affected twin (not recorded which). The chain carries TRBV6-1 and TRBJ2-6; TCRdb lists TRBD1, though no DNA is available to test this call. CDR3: CASFDRGISGANVLTF.